Below, 28 T cell receptor beta chains from the same sample are listed, as sequenced in a study of blood T cell repertoires in COVID-19. Generated by immunoSEQ multiplex PCR, the TCRdb table keeps only in-frame clones and is missing some. There are approximately 300,000 clones in the sample; 75% to 90% occur only once, and 2% to 2.5% lies in the top ten. The sequenced material came from peripheral blood. Receptors were obtained from a woman in her forties or fifties who had recovered from COVID-19.

The J gene is TRBJ2-1, the V gene TRBV9; D uncertain. The germline gives CDR1 SGDLS, CDR2 YYNGEE. This CDR3 contains 16 residues. Trimming pared 3 bases from V and 0 bases from J, leaving 13 bases between. DNA for the CDR3: TGTGCCAGCAGCGCAAAACTCCCGGGCTCCTACAATGAGCAGTTCTTC. This translates into CASSAKLPGSYNEQFF.

In DNA, the CDR3 is TGTGCCATCAGTGAGCCGGGGGGAGGTGGGTATGAGACCCAGTACTTC. This translates into CAISEPGGGGYETQYF. The rearrangement links TRBV10-3 to TRBJ2-5; 7 nucleotides line up with TRBD2. CDR1 and CDR2 (germline): ENHRY, SYGVKD. The trim removed 2 bases at V and 5 bases at J, leaving 11 bases unmatched. CDR3 length equals 16 residues.

The J gene is TRBJ2-7, the V gene TRBV30; TRBD1 agrees at 7 bases. CDR1 and CDR2 from the germline V gene are GTSNPN and SVGIG (reference sequence). The CDR3 covers 15 residues. The trim removed 1 base at V and 7 bases at J, leaving 13 bases unmatched. The CDR3, as DNA: TGTGCCTGGAGTGCCCCGACAGGGCCCTATACGGAGCAGTACTTC. It encodes CAWSAPTGPYTEQYF.

The chain carries TRBV4-2 and TRBJ2-7; 9 bases align to TRBD2. The CDR3 is made up of 15 amino acids. Germline V gene sequence: CDR1 LGHNA, CDR2 YNFKEQ. Trimming at V came to 4 bases and at J to 4 bases, leaving 8 bases not matched to a gene. In nucleotides, the CDR3 is TGTGCCAGCAGCCTTAGCGGGAGTACAACGTACGAGCAGTACTTC. This sequence encodes CASSLSGSTTYEQYF.

This clone was picked up one time. The DNA of the CDR3 is TGTGCCACCAGCAGCCAAGGGGGGGCCTATGGCTACACCTTC. This translates into CATSSQGGAYGYTF. The rearrangement joins TRBV15 to TRBJ1-2; a weak D match, TRBD1 (6 bases). This CDR3 contains 14 residues. Germline V gene data show CDR1 as LNHNV and CDR2 as YYDKDF (reference sequence). Trimming cost V 3 bases and J 4 bases, with 12 bases left between them.

V and J are TRBV6-5 and TRBJ2-1; weak D call: TRBD2 (5 bases). Trimming stripped 8 bases from V and 3 bases from J, with 14 bases between. The CDR3 is 14 amino acids. The germline gives CDR1 MNHEY, CDR2 SVGAGI. The CDR3: CASWEQRFYNEQFF. CDR3 coding DNA: TGTGCCAGCTGGGAACAGCGGTTCTACAATGAGCAGTTCTTC.

This clone was seen a handful of times. This sequence joins TRBV6-5 and TRBJ1-3; D unclear. Germline V gene data show CDR1 as MNHEY and CDR2 as SVGAGI. The CDR3 is made up of 15 amino acids. Trimming left V 5 bases short and J 4 bases short, with 15 bases between. In nucleotides, the CDR3 is TGTGCCAGCAGTCCCCGGACCCCGGGAGGAAACACCATATATTTT. Translation: CASSPRTPGGNTIYF.

The V and J genes are TRBV6-2 or TRBV6-3 and TRBJ2-5; 13 positions match TRBD2. Germline CDR1 and CDR2: MNHEY and SVGEGT. J gave up 1 base and V 5 bases, and 4 bases lay outside the gene matches. There are 16 residues in the CDR3. The CDR3 reads CASSPGTSGIQETQYF. The CDR3 region has the DNA TGTGCCAGCAGTCCCGGGACTAGCGGGATCCAAGAGACCCAGTACTTC.

J is TRBJ2-1 and V is TRBV6-2 or TRBV6-3, with TRBD2 matching 7 bases. This CDR3 is 17 amino acids long. The germline V gene encodes CDR1 MNHEY and CDR2 SVGEGT. After removal of 5 bases from V and 5 bases from J, the junction contained 15 bases not matched to a gene. CDR3 region: CASSLLPRGGLDNEQFF. CDR3 DNA: TGTGCCAGCAGTCTCCTACCACGCGGGGGTCTAGACAATGAGCAGTTCTTC.

This rearrangement joins TRBV19 to TRBJ1-3; no definite D call. Germline values: CDR1 LNHDA, CDR2 SQIVND (reference sequence). Trimming took 6 bases from V and 0 from J, leaving 15 bases between them. The CDR3 is 16 residues long. CDR3 DNA sequence: TGTGCCAGTAGAGAGAGGAGCCGCAGCTCTGGAAACACCATATATTTT. This codes for CASRERSRSSGNTIYF.

CDR3 sequence reads: CASSRVAGSYEQYF. The CDR3 DNA follows: TGTGCCAGCAGTCGGGTAGCGGGGTCCTACGAGCAGTACTTC. J is TRBJ2-7 and V is TRBV28; 8 bases fit TRBD2. The CDR3 extends over 14 amino acids. The V and J ends lost 5 bases and 1 base, in that order; junction bases with no gene match: 4. Germline V gives CDR1 MDHEN, CDR2 SYDVKM.

The rearrangement links TRBV9 to TRBJ2-7; TRBD2 matches at 10 bases. Trimming at V came to 0 bases and at J to 0 bases, leaving 9 bases not matched to a gene. The germline gives CDR1 SGDLS, CDR2 YYNGEE. This CDR3 has 18 residues. The CDR3 protein is CASSVGLAGQGSSYEQYF. DNA of the CDR3: TGTGCCAGCAGCGTAGGACTAGCGGGCCAGGGGAGCTCCTACGAGCAGTACTTC.

The chain has TRBV19 and TRBJ2-2; possible D gene TRBD1, 6 bases. The CDR3 has 15 residues. The germline CDR1 and CDR2 sequences are LNHDA and SQIVND (reference sequence). Trimming pared 5 bases from V and 3 bases from J, leaving 13 bases between. The CDR3 nucleotides read TGTGCCAGTAGTCTATCGGACAGTTACACCGGGGAGCTGTTTTTT. Its protein product is CASSLSDSYTGELFF.

The chain has TRBV10-3 and TRBJ2-7, with 7 nucleotides matching TRBD1. J was trimmed by 3 bases and V by 5 bases; bases with no gene match: 4. The germline V gene has CDR1 ENHRY and CDR2 SYGVKD. The CDR3 runs 13 residues. The CDR3 DNA reads TGTGCCATCAGTACCGGGACAGACTACGAGCAGTACTTC. Translation: CAISTGTDYEQYF.

The J gene is TRBJ2-7, the V gene TRBV27; TRBD2 is a possible D gene (6 bases). CDR3 length: 12 amino acids. In germline, CDR1 is MNHEY, CDR2 SMNVEV (reference sequence). The germline V and J ends were trimmed by 10 bases and 5 bases, with 15 bases remaining between them. CDR3 sequence reads: CATRGRSDEQYF. CDR3 coding DNA: TGTGCCACCCGGGGGAGGAGTGACGAGCAGTACTTC.

The chain employs TRBV4-1 and TRBJ1-5; D remains unclear. Between the trimmed V and J ends, which lost 1 base and 3 bases, there was a span of 10 bases. The CDR3 loop spans 15 amino acids. Germline V lookup: CDR1 MGHRA, CDR2 YSYEKL. The CDR3 DNA sequence: TGCGCCAGCAGCCAAGTCGGGATATACAATCAGCCCCAGCATTTT. Its protein is CASSQVGIYNQPQHF.

The chain combines TRBV5-1 with TRBJ1-2; no clear D. Germline loops: CDR1 SGHRS, CDR2 YFSETQ. V was pared by 1 base and J by 5 bases, with 6 bases between. The CDR3 has 12 amino acids. CDR3 protein: CASSLSTYGYTF. CDR3 DNA: TGCGCCAGCAGCTTGAGCACGTATGGCTACACCTTC. The variable domain in full, with the rest retrieved from reference TRBV5-1 and TRBJ1-2, is KAGVTQTPRYLIKTRGQQVTLSCSPISGHRSVSWYQQTPGQGLQFLFEYFSETQRNKGNFPGRFSGRQFSNSRSEMNVSTLELGDSALYLCASSLSTYGYTFGSGTRLTVV.

The genes are TRBV19 and TRBJ2-1; D possibly corresponds to TRBD2 (6 bases). Per germline, CDR1 LNHDA and CDR2 SQIVND (reference sequence). The CDR3 is 16 amino acids. The V end lost 4 bases, the J end lost 9 bases, and 22 bases lay between the germline ends. CDR3 coding DNA: TGTGCCAGTAGTACCGACGGAGGGAGTAGGGTCCCTGAGCAGTTCTTC. Its translation is CASSTDGGSRVPEQFF.

V is TRBV18 and J is TRBJ1-4; D is possibly TRBD1 (5 bases). V gave up 2 bases and J gave up 7 bases, with 17 bases separating them. Germline assignment: CDR1 KGHSH and CDR2 LQKENI. CDR3 length equals 16 residues. The CDR3 sequence: CASSPEDHLRGEKLFF. DNA of the CDR3: TGTGCCAGCTCACCAGAGGACCACCTAAGGGGTGAAAAACTGTTTTTT.

The rearrangement joins TRBV27 to TRBJ1-5, with D possibly being TRBD1 (5 bases). This CDR3 spans 15 amino acids. Germline CDR1 is MNHEY and CDR2 is SMNVEV (reference sequence). V lost 8 bases, J lost 2 bases, and 16 bases lay in between. The CDR3 nucleotides are TGTGCCAGCTCTTCCACCTGGGGGGGCAATCAGCCCCAGCATTTT. Its translation is CASSSTWGGNQPQHF.

This chain uses TRBV30 with TRBJ1-3, with 7 bases matching TRBD1. Germline CDR1 and CDR2: GTSNPN and SVGIG (reference sequence). J gave up 0 bases and V 4 bases, and 3 bases lay outside the gene matches. The CDR3 runs 14 residues. The chain's CDR3 is CAWKTGSSGNTIYF. CDR3 DNA sequence: TGTGCCTGGAAGACAGGGAGCTCTGGAAACACCATATATTTT.

The chain links TRBV5-1 to TRBJ1-1; D possibly corresponds to TRBD1 (5 bases). Germline V CDR1 and CDR2: SGHRS, YFSETQ. The CDR3 loop spans 14 amino acids. V was cut by 1 base and J by 1 base, with 8 bases left in between. The CDR3 DNA reads TGCGCCAGCAGCTTGCTTACAGGGAACACTGAAGCTTTCTTT. Amino acids: CASSLLTGNTEAFF.

V is TRBV4-1 and J is TRBJ2-5; TRBD2 might be the D (6 bases). Germline V gene data show CDR1 as MGHRA and CDR2 as YSYEKL. The CDR3 has 13 amino acids. The V end was cut by 1 base, the J end by 5 bases, with 8 bases between. CDR3 residues: CASSQGLEETQYF. The CDR3 DNA sequence: TGCGCCAGCAGCCAAGGACTAGAGGAGACCCAGTACTTC.

The CDR3: CASSLVGGKEAFF. CDR3 sequence (DNA): TGCGCCAGCAGCTTGGTAGGGGGAAAAGAAGCTTTCTTT. The gene calls are TRBV5-1 and TRBJ1-1; D might be TRBD1 (6 bases). V gave up 0 bases and J gave up 8 bases, with 11 bases separating them. The length of the CDR3 is 13 residues. The V gene's germline CDR1 is SGHRS and CDR2 YFSETQ.

V gene TRBV29-1 combines with J gene TRBJ1-2, with D possibly being TRBD1 (6 bases). V shed 4 bases and J shed 6 bases, with 9 bases lying between them. The V gene's germline CDR1 is SQVTM and CDR2 ANQGSEA. CDR3 size: 11 residues. In DNA form, the CDR3 reads TGCAGCGTTGCCAGGGGAGATGGCTACACCTTC. This gives the protein CSVARGDGYTF. Together with reference TRBV29-1 and TRBJ1-2, the CDR3 gives the full variable domain: SAVISQKPSRDICQRGTSLTIQCQVDSQVTMMFWYRQQPGQSLTLIATANQGSEATYESGFVIDKFPISRPNLTFSTLTVSNMSPEDSSIYLCSVARGDGYTFGSGTRLTVV.

This clone was counted only a few times. The chain carries TRBV6-1 and TRBJ1-5, with D perhaps matching TRBD1 (5 bases). Germline V CDR1 and CDR2: MNHNS, SASEGT. Trimming pared 3 bases from V and 6 bases from J, leaving 9 bases between. This CDR3 comprises 13 residues. CDR3 nucleotide sequence: TGTGCCAGCAGTGAGGGGCAGTTTCAGCCCCAGCATTTT. This sequence encodes CASSEGQFQPQHF.

The chain has TRBV6-4 and TRBJ2-1; TRBD1 is a possible D gene (5 bases). Germline CDR1 MRHNA, CDR2 SNTAGT. Trimming cost V 3 bases and J 1 base, with 7 bases left between them. This CDR3 has 14 amino acids. This CDR3 is CASSEQGSYNEQFF. CDR3 nucleotide sequence: TGTGCCAGCAGTGAGCAGGGATCCTACAATGAGCAGTTCTTC.

The chain couples TRBV6-5 to TRBJ1-1; TRBD1 matches at 7 bases. Germline-derived CDR1 and CDR2 are MNHEY and SVGAGI. This CDR3 is built from 14 residues. J gave up 5 bases and V 7 bases, and 10 bases lay outside the gene matches. In DNA, the CDR3 is TGTGCCAGCACTTTCCCCAGGGGGTGGACTGAAGCTTTCTTT. Amino acid sequence: CASTFPRGWTEAFF.